This T cell receptor (beta chain) was sequenced for a study of identical twins (dated by TCRdb to the mid-2010s). Turning to the overall study: To test whether fetal clonotypes persist, this study deep-sequenced TCR alpha and beta repertoires from monozygotic twins, from unrelated adults of various ages, and from cord blood. To rule out contamination, replicate twin experiments were performed at different times with different library preparation protocols. The investigation overall reported the following: Compared with coincidental sharing between unrelated individuals, out-of-frame TCR alpha sequences shared between twins showed an excess of sequences with low generation probability. Recombination models systematically underestimated out-of-frame TCR alpha sharing in monozygotic twins but agreed with sharing between unrelated individuals. A weaker excess of twin sharing was found in beta out-of-frame sequences because the signal-to-noise ratio was lowered by fewer shared sequences. Zero-insertion analyses could be partly confounded by invariant T cells such as MAIT and iNKT, although diverse VJ usage argued against such confounding for most clonotypes. Abundant cord blood beta clonotypes had fewer insertions, young adult naive repertoires showed a similar but weaker trend, and memory repertoires showed no such trend. Because the same donors could not be followed over many years, conclusions were based on cross-sectional statistical analysis.

Notes on this clonotype: Which antigen it targets is not known. No per-base quality is available; no much larger clone lies one base away.

Every donor in the study was a healthy Caucasian. The twin cohort comprised three pairs of female monozygotic twins, all aged roughly 18 to 30 years. CD4+ and CD8+ T cell populations were isolated with positive isolation kits from Invitrogen. Libraries came from 5' RACE. The run used an Illumina HiSeq 2000. A universal primer binding site was added through template switching, and the final cDNA carried a unique molecular identifier so that TCR cDNA molecules could be counted accurately. First-strand cDNA for TCR alpha and beta chains was synthesized from specific primers in the conserved constant-segment region. To control for contamination, each cDNA library was double barcoded with a SMART-Mk sample barcode plus Illumina barcodes. TruSeq adapter sequences and Illumina sample barcodes were added in two successive PCR steps. TCR alpha and beta cDNA libraries were sequenced on the Illumina HiSeq platform with custom primers. Processing in the source paper ran as follows. Raw reads were processed with MiGEC to extract unique molecular identifiers, and MiXCR was used to determine CDR3 positions. Recombination models were inferred per individual with the repgenHMM and IGoR tools using an EM algorithm. Shared clonotypes were analyzed with the tcR package in R, and sharing was normalized by the product of cloneset sizes. To study raw recombination free of thymic and clonal selection effects, out-of-frame nonproductive sequences were analyzed. The public reads were quality trimmed at Q25 with fastp and then assembled into clones with MiXCR by TCRdb, keeping productive beta chains. For every CDR3 protein sequence, its rows merge into one entry that carries the most common genes and DNA. TCRdb, not the original authors, processed these V and J calls. The sample table records about 480,000 distinct CDR3 sequences; approximately 15% of these occur just once. Around 0.48% of the sample belongs to the ten largest clones.

After removal of 3 bases from V and 7 bases from J, the junction retains 12 bases not matched to a gene. CDR1 LGHNA and CDR2 YSLEER are derived from the germline V gene. Including cysteine and phenylalanine, the CDR3 has 15 amino acids. The only DNA kept is the CDR3, 45 bases in frame from the first base. These same records also appear under a second study, on yellow fever vaccine responses in identical twins. The other study reports the following: The T cell response to vaccination in identical twins was reported by the authors to appear partly convergent and partly personalized. Focusing on identical twins, the study followed the T cell clones that responded to the vaccine, and did so with precision.

The receptor's source is a woman younger than 30 in good health. Material for sequencing was CD4+ T cells sorted from blood. Recombination linked TRBV4-3 to TRBJ2-7; TRBD2 fits 7 bases in the junction. The nucleotide sequence is TGCGCCAGCAGCCAGGATACCGGGACTATAGGGGAGCAGTACTTC. Its amino acids are CASSQDTGTIGEQYF.